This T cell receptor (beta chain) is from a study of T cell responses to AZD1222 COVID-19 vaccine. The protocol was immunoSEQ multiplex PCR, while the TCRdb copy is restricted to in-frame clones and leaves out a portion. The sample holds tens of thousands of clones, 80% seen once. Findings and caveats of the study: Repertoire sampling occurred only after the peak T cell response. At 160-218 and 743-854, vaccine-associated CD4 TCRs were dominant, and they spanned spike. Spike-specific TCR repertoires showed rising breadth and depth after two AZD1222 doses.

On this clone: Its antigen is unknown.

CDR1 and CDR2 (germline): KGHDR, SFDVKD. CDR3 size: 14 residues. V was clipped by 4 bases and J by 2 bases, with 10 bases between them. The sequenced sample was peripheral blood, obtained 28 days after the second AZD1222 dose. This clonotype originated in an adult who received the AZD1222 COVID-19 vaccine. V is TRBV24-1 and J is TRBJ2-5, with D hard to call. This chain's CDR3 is CATSEGTLQETQYF. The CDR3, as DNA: TGTGCCACCAGTGAGGGAACATTACAAGAGACCCAGTACTTC.